This T cell receptor (beta chain) was observed in a study of T cell responses to AZD1222 COVID-19 vaccine. Study-wide points: Donors were mostly white British, more females; clonal diversity possibly underestimated. Only a handful of AZD1222 recipients, more than 5 in all, had baseline seropositivity. The span of vaccine-associated CD4 TCRs extended across spike, with dominance at 160-218 and 743-854.

This clone was counted a single time. Its antigen remains unidentified. Sequenced by immunoSEQ multiplex PCR; TCRdb stores in-frame clones only, minus some. The table includes about 140,000 clones, around nine tenths detected once. The CDR3 spans 15 residues. V gave up 5 bases and J gave up 2 bases; unmatched junction bases: 4. Germline V gene sequence: CDR1 GTSNPN, CDR2 SVGIG (reference sequence). The sequence was obtained from an adult in good health. The V call is TRBV30, the J call TRBJ2-5; TRBD2 aligns across 14 bases. Sequences were derived from peripheral blood, sampled on day 0 of AZD1222 vaccination. The CDR3 loop is CAWGLAGGSQETQYF. The CDR3 DNA is TGTGCCTGGGGACTAGCGGGAGGTAGTCAAGAGACCCAGTACTTC.